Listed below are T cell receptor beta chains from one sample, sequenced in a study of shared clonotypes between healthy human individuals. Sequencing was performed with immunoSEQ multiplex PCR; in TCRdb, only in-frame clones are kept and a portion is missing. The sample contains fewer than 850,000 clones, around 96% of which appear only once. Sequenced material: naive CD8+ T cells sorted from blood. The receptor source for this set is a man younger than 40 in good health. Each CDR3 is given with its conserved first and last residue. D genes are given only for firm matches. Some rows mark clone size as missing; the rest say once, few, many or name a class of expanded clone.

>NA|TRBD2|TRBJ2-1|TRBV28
CASKDQTSGRWNEQFF
TGTGCCAGCAAAGACCAGACTAGCGGGAGGTGGAATGAGCAGTTCTTC
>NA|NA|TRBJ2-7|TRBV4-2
CASSPTELAHPEQYF
TGTGCCAGCAGCCCTACAGAACTAGCCCACCCTGAGCAGTACTTC
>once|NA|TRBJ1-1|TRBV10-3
CAISAGWDTEAFF
TGTGCCATCAGTGCCGGGTGGGACACTGAAGCTTTCTTT
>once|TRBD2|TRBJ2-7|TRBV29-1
CSVETSGAYEQYF
TGCAGCGTTGAAACTAGCGGAGCCTACGAGCAGTACTTC
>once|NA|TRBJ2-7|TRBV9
CASSQDPYEQYF
TGTGCCAGCAGCCAAGATCCCTACGAGCAGTACTTC
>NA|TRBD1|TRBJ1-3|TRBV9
CASSSHPGQRFDSGNTIYF
TGTGCCAGCAGCTCACATCCGGGACAGCGTTTTGACTCTGGAAACACCATATATTTT
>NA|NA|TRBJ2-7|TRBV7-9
CASSLQGRPYEQYF
TGTGCCAGCAGCTTACAGGGACGACCCTACGAGCAGTACTTC
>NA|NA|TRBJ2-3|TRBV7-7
CASSLNELTDTQYF
TGTGCCAGCAGCTTAAACGAGCTAACAGATACGCAGTATTTT
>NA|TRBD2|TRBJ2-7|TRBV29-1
CSGLAGDEQYF
TGCAGCGGGTTAGCGGGAGACGAGCAGTACTTC
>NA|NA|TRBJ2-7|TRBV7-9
CASSLQLAGSSYEQYF
TGTGCCAGCAGCTTACAACTAGCTGGTAGCTCCTACGAGCAGTACTTC
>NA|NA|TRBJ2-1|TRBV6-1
CASSDRTGPNEQFF
TGTGCCAGCAGCGATAGAACGGGTCCCAATGAGCAGTTCTTC
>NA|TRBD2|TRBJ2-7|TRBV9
CASSAGTSGTYEQYF
TGTGCCAGCAGCGCTGGGACTAGCGGGACCTACGAGCAGTACTTC
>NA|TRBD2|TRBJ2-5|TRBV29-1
CSVEFSGRVETQYF
TGCAGCGTTGAGTTTAGCGGGAGGGTAGAGACCCAGTACTTC
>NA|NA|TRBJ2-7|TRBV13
CASSPGESRYEQYF
TGTGCCAGCAGCCCGGGGGAATCGCGCTACGAGCAGTACTTC
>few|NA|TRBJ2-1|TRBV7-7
CAVGPGTPYNEQFF
TGTGCCGTGGGTCCGGGGACCCCCTACAATGAGCAGTTCTTC
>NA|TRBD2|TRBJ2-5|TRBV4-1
CASSQLGLAGQETQYF
TGCGCCAGCAGCCAACTGGGACTAGCGGGACAAGAGACCCAGTACTTC
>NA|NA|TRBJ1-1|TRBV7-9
CASSLEEGQNTEAFF
TGTGCCAGCAGCTTAGAAGAGGGGCAGAACACTGAAGCTTTCTTT
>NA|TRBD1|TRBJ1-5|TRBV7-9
CASSLTGNNQPQHF
TGTGCCAGCAGCCTGACAGGGAACAATCAGCCCCAGCATTTT
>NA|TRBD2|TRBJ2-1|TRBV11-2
CASSPGLAGAIVSSEQFF
TGTGCCAGCAGCCCCGGACTAGCGGGAGCCATAGTTAGTAGTGAGCAGTTCTTC
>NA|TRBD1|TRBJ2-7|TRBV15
CATSRVADRGDLYSYEQYF
TGTGCCACCAGCAGAGTGGCGGACAGGGGTGATCTCTACTCCTACGAGCAGTACTTC
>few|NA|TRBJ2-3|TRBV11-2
CASSRDSTDTQYF
TGTGCCAGCAGCAGGGACAGCACAGATACGCAGTATTTT
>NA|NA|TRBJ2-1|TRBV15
CATRGLSYNEQFF
TGTGCCACCAGAGGGCTCTCCTACAATGAGCAGTTCTTC
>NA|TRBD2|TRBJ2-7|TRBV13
CASSFSGRALYEQYF
TGTGCCAGCAGCTTTAGCGGGAGGGCCCTCTACGAGCAGTACTTC
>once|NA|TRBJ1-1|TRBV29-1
CSVGANTEAFF
TGCAGCGTTGGGGCAAACACTGAAGCTTTCTTT
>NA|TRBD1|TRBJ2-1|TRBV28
CASSSGQRSYNEQFF
TGTGCCAGCAGTTCGGGACAGAGGTCCTACAATGAGCAGTTCTTC
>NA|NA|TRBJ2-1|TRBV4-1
CASKETSSYNEQFF
TGCGCCAGCAAGGAGACCAGCTCCTACAATGAGCAGTTCTTC
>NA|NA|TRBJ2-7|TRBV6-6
CASSYIGGQSHEQYF
TGTGCCAGCAGCTATATCGGGGGGCAGTCCCACGAGCAGTACTTC
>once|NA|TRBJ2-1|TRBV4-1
CASSGRPQGGPYNEQFF
TGCGCCAGCAGCGGCAGGCCCCAGGGTGGACCCTACAATGAGCAGTTCTTC
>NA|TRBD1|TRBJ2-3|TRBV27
CASSLRDRVTDTQYF
TGTGCCAGCAGTTTAAGGGACAGGGTCACAGATACGCAGTATTTT
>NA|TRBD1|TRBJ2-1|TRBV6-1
CASSEVGQAQGNEQFF
TGTGCCAGCAGTGAGGTGGGACAGGCCCAGGGGAATGAGCAGTTCTTC
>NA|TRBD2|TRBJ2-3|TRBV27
CASIRSGKGTDTQYF
TGTGCCAGCATCCGAAGCGGGAAGGGCACAGATACGCAGTATTTT
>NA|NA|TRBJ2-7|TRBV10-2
CASSESWGLAYEQYF
TGCGCCAGCAGTGAGAGTTGGGGGCTGGCCTACGAGCAGTACTTC
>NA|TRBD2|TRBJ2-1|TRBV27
CASSHLSGSSYNEQFF
TGTGCCAGCAGTCACCTTAGCGGGAGTTCGTACAATGAGCAGTTCTTC
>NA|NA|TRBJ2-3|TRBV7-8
CASSRVSADTQYF
TGTGCCAGCAGCCGTGTTAGCGCAGATACGCAGTATTTT
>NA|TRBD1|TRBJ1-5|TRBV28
CASSPFFGTGLGQPQHF
TGTGCCAGCAGTCCTTTTTTCGGGACAGGGCTAGGTCAGCCCCAGCATTTT
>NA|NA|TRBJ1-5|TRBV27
CASSVEGSNQPQHF
TGTGCCAGCAGTGTAGAGGGGTCTAATCAGCCCCAGCATTTT
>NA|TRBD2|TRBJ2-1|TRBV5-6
CASSYGLAGLPHNEQFF
TGTGCCAGCAGCTATGGACTAGCGGGGCTACCACACAATGAGCAGTTCTTC
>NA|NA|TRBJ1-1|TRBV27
CASIKHPPGSMNTEAFF
TGTGCCAGCATCAAACACCCCCCAGGATCCATGAACACTGAAGCTTTCTTT
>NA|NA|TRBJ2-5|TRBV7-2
CASGGSNQETQYF
TGTGCCAGCGGGGGGTCCAACCAAGAGACCCAGTACTTC
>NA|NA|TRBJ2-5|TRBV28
CASSLMGGRETQYF
TGTGCCAGCAGTTTGATGGGGGGTCGGGAGACCCAGTACTTC
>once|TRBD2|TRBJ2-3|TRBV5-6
CASSRGAGGTDTQYF
TGTGCCAGCAGCCGGGGTGCGGGAGGCACAGATACGCAGTATTTT
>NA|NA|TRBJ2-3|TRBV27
CASRWTPTDTQYF
TGTGCCAGCAGATGGACACCTACAGATACGCAGTATTTT
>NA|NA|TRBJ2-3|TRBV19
CASSFAGSTDTQYF
TGTGCCAGTAGTTTCGCAGGGAGCACAGATACGCAGTATTTT
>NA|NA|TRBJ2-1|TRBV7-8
CASSLLDPGTRTEQFF
TGTGCCAGCAGCTTACTTGACCCCGGGACAAGAACCGAGCAGTTCTTC
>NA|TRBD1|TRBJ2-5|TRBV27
CASSPTTGGLETQYF
TGTGCCAGCAGCCCCACAACAGGGGGCTTAGAGACCCAGTACTTC
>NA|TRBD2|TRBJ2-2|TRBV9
CASSVGASGKNTGELFF
TGTGCCAGCAGCGTAGGCGCTAGCGGCAAGAACACCGGGGAGCTGTTTTTT
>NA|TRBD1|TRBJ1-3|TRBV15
CATRRDRGSGNTIYF
TGTGCCACCAGAAGGGACAGGGGCTCTGGAAACACCATATATTTT
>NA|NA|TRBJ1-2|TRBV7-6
CASSSWKTYGYTF
TGTGCCAGCAGCAGTTGGAAGACCTATGGCTACACCTTC
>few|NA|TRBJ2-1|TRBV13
CAEQRAGGVFGQFF
TGTGCCGAGCAGCGGGCCGGGGGCGTTTTCGGGCAGTTCTTC
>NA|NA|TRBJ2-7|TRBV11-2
CASSLAPAGEQYF
TGTGCCAGCAGCTTAGCCCCGGCGGGGGAGCAGTACTTC
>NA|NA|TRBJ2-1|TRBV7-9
CASSSDYEQFF
TGTGCCAGCAGCTCCGATTATGAGCAGTTCTTC
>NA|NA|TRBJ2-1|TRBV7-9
CASSLSDQNNEQFF
TGTGCCAGCAGCTTAAGCGACCAAAACAATGAGCAGTTCTTC
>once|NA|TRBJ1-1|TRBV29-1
CSVEGVAESLNTEAFF
TGCAGCGTTGAAGGGGTGGCAGAATCATTGAACACTGAAGCTTTCTTT
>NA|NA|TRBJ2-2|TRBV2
CASSEGWRNTGELFF
TGTGCCAGCAGTGAAGGGTGGCGGAACACCGGGGAGCTGTTTTTT
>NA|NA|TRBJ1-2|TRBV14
CASSPRGAGYGYTF
TGTGCCAGCAGCCCCAGGGGCGCGGGTTATGGCTACACCTTC
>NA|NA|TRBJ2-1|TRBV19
CASSIGTAYNEQFF
TGTGCCAGTAGTATCGGTACAGCGTACAATGAGCAGTTCTTC
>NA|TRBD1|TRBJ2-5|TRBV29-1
CSVDGVFGTVGQETQYF
TGCAGCGTTGATGGGGTCTTTGGGACAGTTGGCCAAGAGACCCAGTACTTC
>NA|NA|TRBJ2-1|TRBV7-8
CASSQSWARPSSSYNEQFF
TGTGCCAGCAGCCAATCCTGGGCTCGGCCTTCGAGCTCCTACAATGAGCAGTTCTTC
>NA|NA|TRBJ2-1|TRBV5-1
CASSLDRVYNEQFF
TGCGCCAGCAGCTTGGACAGGGTTTACAATGAGCAGTTCTTC